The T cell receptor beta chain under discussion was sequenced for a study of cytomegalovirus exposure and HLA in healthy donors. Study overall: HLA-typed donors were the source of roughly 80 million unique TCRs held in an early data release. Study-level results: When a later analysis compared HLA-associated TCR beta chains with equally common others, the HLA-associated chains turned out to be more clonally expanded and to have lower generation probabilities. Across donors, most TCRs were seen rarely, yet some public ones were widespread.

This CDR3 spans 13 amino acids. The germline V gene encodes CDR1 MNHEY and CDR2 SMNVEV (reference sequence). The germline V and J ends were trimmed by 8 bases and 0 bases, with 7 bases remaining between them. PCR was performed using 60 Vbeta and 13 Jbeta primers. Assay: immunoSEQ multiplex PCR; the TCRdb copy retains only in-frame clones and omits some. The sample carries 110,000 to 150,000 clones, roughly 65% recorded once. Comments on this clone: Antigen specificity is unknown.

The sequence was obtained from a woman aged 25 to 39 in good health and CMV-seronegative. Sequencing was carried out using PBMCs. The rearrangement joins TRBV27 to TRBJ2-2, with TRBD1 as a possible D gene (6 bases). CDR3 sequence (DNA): TGTGCCAGCGAGGGGGCGAACACCGGGGAGCTGTTTTTT. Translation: CASEGANTGELFF.